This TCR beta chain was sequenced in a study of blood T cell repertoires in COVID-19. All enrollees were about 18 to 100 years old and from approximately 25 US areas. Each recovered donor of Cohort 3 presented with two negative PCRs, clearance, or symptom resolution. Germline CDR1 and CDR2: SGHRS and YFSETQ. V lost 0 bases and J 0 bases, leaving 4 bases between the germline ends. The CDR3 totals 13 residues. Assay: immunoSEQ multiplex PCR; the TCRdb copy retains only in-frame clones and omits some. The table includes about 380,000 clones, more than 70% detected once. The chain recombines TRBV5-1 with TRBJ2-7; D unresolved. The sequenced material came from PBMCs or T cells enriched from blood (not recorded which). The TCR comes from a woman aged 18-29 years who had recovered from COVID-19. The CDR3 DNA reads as TGCGCCAGCAGCTTGGTTAACTCCTACGAGCAGTACTTC. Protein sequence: CASSLVNSYEQYF.